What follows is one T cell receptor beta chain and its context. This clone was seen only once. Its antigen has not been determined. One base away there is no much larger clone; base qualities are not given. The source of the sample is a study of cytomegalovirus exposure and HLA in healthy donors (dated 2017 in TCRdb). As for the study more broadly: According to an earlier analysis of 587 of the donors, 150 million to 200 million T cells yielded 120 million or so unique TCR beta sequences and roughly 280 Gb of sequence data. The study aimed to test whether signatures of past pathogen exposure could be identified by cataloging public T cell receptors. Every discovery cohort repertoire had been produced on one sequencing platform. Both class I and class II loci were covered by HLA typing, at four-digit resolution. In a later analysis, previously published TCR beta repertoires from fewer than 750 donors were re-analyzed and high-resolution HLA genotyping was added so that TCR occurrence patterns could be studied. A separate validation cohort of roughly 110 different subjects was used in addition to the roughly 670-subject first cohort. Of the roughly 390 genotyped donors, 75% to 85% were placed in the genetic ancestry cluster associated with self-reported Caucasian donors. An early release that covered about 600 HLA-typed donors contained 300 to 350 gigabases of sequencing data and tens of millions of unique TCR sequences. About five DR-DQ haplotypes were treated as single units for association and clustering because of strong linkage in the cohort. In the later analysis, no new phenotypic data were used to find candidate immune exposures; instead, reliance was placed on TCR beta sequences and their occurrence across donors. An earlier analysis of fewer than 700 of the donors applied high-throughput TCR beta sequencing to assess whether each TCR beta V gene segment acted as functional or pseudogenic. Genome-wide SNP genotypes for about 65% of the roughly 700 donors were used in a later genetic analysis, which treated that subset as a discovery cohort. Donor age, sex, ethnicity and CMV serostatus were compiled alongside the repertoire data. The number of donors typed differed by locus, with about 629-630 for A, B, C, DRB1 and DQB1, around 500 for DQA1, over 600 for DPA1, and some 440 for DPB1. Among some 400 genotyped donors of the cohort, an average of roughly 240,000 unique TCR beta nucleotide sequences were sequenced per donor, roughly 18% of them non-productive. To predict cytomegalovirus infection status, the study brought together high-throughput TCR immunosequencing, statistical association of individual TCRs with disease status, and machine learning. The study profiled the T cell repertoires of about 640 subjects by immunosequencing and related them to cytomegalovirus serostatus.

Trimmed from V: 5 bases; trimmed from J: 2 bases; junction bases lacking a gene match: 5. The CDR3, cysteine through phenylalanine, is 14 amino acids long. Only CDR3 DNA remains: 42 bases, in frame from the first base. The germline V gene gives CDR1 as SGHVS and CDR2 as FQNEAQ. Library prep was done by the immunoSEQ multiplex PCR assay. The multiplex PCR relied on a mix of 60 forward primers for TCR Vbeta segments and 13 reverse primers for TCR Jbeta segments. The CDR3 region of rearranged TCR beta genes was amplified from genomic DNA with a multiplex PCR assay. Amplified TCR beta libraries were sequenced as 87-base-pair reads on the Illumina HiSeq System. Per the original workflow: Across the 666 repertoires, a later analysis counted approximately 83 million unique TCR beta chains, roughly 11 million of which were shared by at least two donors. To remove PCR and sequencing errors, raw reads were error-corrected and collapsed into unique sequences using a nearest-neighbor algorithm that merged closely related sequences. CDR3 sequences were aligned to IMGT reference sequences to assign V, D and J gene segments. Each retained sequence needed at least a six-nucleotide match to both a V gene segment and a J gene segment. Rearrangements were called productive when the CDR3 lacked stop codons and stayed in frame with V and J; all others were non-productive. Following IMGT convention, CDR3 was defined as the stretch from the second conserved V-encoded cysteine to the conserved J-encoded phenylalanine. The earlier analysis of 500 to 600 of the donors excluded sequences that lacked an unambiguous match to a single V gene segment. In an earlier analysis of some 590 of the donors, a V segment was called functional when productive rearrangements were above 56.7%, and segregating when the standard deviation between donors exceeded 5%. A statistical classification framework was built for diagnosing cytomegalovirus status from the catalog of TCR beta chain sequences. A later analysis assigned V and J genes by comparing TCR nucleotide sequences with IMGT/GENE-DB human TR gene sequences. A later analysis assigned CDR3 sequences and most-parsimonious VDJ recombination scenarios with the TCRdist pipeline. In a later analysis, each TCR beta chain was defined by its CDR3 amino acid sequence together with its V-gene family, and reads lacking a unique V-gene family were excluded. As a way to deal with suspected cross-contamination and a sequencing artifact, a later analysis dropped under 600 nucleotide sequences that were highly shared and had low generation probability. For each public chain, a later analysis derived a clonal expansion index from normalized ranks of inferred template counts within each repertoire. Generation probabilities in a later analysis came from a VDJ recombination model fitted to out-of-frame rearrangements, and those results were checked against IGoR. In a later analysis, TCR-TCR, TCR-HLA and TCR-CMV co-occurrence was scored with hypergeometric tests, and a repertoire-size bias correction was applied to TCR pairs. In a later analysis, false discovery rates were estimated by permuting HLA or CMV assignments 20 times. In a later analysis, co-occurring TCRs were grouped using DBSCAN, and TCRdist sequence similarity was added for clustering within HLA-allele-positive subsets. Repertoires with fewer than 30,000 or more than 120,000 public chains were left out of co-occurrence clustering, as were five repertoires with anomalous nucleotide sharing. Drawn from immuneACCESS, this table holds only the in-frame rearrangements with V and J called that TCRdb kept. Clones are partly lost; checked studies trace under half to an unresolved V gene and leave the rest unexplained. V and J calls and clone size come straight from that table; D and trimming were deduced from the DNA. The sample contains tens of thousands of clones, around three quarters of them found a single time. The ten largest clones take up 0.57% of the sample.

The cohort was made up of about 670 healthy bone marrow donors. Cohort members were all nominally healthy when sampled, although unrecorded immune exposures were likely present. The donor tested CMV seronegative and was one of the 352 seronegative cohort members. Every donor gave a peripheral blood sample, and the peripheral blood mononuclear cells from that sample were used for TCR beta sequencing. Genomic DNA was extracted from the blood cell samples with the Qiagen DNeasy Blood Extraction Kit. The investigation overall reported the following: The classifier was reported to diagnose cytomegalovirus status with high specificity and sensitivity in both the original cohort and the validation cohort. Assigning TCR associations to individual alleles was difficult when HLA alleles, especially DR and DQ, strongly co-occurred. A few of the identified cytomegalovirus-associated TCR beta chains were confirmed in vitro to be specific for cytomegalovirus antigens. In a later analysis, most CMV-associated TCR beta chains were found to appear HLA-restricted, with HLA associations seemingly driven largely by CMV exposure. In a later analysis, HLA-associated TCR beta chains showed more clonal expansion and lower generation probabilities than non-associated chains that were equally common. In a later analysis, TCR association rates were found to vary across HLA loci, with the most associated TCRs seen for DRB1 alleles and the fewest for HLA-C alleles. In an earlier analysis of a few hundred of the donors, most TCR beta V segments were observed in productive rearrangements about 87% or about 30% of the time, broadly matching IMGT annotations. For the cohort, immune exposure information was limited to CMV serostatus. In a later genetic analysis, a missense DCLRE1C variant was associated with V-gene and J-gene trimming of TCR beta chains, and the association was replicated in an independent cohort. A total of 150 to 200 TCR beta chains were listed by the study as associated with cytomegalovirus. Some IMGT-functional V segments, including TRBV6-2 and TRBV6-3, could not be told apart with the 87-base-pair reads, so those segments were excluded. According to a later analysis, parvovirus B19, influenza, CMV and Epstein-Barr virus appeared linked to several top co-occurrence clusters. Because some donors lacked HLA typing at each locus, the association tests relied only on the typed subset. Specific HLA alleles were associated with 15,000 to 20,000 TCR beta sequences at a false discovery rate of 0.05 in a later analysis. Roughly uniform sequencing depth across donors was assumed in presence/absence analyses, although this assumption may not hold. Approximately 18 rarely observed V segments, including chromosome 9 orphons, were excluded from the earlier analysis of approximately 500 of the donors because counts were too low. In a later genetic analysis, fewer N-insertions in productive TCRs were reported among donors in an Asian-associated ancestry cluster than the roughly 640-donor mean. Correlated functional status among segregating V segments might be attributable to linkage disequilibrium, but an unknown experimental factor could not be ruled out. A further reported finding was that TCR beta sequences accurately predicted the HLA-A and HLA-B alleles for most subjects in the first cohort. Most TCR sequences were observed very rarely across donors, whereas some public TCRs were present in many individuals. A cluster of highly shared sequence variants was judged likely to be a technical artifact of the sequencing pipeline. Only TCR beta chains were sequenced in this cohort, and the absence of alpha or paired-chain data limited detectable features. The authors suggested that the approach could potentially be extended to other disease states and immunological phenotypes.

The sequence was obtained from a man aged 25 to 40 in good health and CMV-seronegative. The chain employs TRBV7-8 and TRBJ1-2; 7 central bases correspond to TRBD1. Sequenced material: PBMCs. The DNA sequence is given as TGTGCCAGCAGCGAAAAGGACAGGAACTATGGCTACACCTTC. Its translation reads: CASSEKDRNYGYTF.